This TCR beta chain emerged from a study of blood T cell repertoires in COVID-19. Study details: Samples taken during acute and convalescent COVID-19 were collected in the United States, Italy and Spain. T cells, B-cell-depleted T cells, or PBMCs provided the cDNA or gDNA that served as material.

The CDR3 sequence is 15 residues long. Trimming at V came to 0 bases and at J to 1 base, leaving 3 bases not matched to a gene. From germline, CDR1 is GTSNPN and CDR2 SVGIG (reference sequence). In the source study's methods: Amplification from reference gene primers served as the basis for estimated nucleated cell counts. Measured with immunoSEQ multiplex PCR; TCRdb has only the in-frame clones, and not every one. The V and J calls and clone size are taken from that table; D and trimming were inferred from the DNA. The data hold 65,000 to 85,000 clones, with 75% to 90% observed a single time. V and J are TRBV30 and TRBJ2-5; 9 bases match TRBD1. The TCR comes from a human donor in a cohort sampled during active COVID-19. Sequencing used peripheral blood. The DNA for the CDR3 is TGTGCCTGGAGTGTAGGGACAGGGTCCCAAGAGACCCAGTACTTC. Translation gives CAWSVGTGSQETQYF. Together with reference TRBV30 and TRBJ2-5, the CDR3 gives the full variable domain: SQTIHQWPATLVQPVGSPLSLECTVEGTSNPNLYWYRQAAGRGLQLLFYSVGIGQISSEVPQNLSASRPQDRQFILSSKKLLLSDSGFYLCAWSVGTGSQETQYFGPGTRLLVL.